This record concerns one TCR beta chain sequence. Its target antigen remains unknown. No much larger clone is present one base from it, and per-base qualities are unavailable. The data were taken from a study of cytotoxic CD8 clonotypes in ibrutinib-treated CLL (dated by TCRdb to 2020 to 2023). General notes on the study: The cohort included about 15 treatment-naive and eleven to twelve relapsed/refractory patients; 17 to 18 were IGHV unmutated. Responses were partial in 25 or so patients and complete in 2; after median about 5.5 years follow-up, about 14 stayed in remission and approximately 12 progressed. Samples at response were collected after a median of 12 months of treatment, with a range of about 6 to 40 months. Cryopreserved peripheral blood mononuclear cells were collected at three points: before therapy, at response, and at either sustained remission or disease progression. On average, each sample yielded hundreds of thousands of productive templates and about 95,000 productive rearrangements. Longitudinal samples were available for about 30% of the 86 trial participants.

Points the paper makes about the study in general: Lymph node repertoires were not examined, and the timing of sampling was not matched between patients in sustained remission and those whose disease progressed. At baseline, clonality was higher than in age-matched healthy donors and showed a strong correlation with circulating CD8+ T-cell counts. Clonality increased at ibrutinib response, stayed stable in sustained remission, and fell back toward baseline at progression. Public clonotypes were rare and either shrank or stayed stable during treatment, and the rise in clonality at ibrutinib response reflected expansion of private clonotypes.

Taken from the germline V gene (reference sequence), the CDR1 and CDR2 loops are GTSNPN and SVGIG. Trimming at the junction amounts to 1 base on V and 7 bases on J, and the germline ends lie 21 bases apart. Spanning cysteine to phenylalanine, the CDR3 consists of 16 amino acids. This entry keeps only the CDR3 DNA: 48 bases, framed from base 1. For TCR beta library preparation, roughly 2 micrograms of genomic DNA were extracted from the cryopreserved PBMCs. High-throughput TCR beta sequencing was performed on longitudinal blood samples from CLL patients receiving ibrutinib monotherapy. The patients took part in an open-label, single-center phase 2 trial of ibrutinib monotherapy. The goal of deep resolution MiSeq sequencing was a depth between 1 in 1 million and 1 in 200,000 T cells, and coverage averaged 10x per clonotype. The immunoSEQ hsTCRB Kit was used to generate TCR beta libraries. Regarding the original processing steps: ImmunoSEQ Data Assistant and ImmunoSEQ Analyzer were used for data analysis, and V, D and J genes were assigned according to IMGT definitions. Clonality was computed as one minus normalized Shannon entropy of productive rearrangement frequencies, ranging from 0 to 1. Public clonotype analysis was restricted to overrepresented clonotypes comprising at least 0.05% of each patient's repertoire. Some 13 age-matched healthy donor repertoires from immuneACCESS served as clonality controls. This is the immuneACCESS table as TCRdb keeps it, with only in-frame sequences that have V and J called. A part of the clones is gone; compared with another copy, unresolved V genes explain less than half, and the rest is unexplained. D and trimming were read from the DNA, whereas the V and J calls and clone size are those reported in that table. The sample has about 310,000 clones on record, about 80% of them singletons. The leading ten clones occupy under 8.5% of the sample.

The chain employs TRBV30 and TRBJ2-3; the D gene is perhaps TRBD1 or TRBD2, as each covers 5 bases. The sequences come from PBMCs, collected before ibrutinib treatment. This sequence originates from a human donor with chronic lymphocytic leukemia. The DNA sequence is given as TGTGCCTGGAGTGATAATGGGGGAGTCATCGTTAATACGCAGTATTTT. The translation is CAWSDNGGVIVNTQYF.